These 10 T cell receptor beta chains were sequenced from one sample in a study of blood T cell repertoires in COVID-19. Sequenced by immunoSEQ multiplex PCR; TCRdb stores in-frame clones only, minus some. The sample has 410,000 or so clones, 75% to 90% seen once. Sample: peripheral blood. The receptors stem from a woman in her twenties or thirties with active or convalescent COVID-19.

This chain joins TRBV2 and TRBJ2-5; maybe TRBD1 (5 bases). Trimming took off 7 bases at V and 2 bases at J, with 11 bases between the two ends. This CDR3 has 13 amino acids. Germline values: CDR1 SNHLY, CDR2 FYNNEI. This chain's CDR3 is CASIFDSQETQYF. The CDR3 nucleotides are TGTGCCAGCATTTTCGACAGTCAAGAGACCCAGTACTTC.

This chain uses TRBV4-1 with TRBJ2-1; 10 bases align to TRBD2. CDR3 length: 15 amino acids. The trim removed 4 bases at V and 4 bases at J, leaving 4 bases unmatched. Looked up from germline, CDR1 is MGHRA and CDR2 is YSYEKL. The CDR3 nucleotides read TGCGCCAGCAGCCTTGCTAGCGGGGGATACAATGAGCAGTTCTTC. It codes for CASSLASGGYNEQFF.

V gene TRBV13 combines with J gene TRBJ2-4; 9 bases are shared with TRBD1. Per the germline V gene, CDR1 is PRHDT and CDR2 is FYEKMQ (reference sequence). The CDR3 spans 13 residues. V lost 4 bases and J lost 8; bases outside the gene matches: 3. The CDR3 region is CASSSDRGDIQYF. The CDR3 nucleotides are TGTGCCAGCAGCTCCGACAGGGGGGACATTCAGTACTTC.

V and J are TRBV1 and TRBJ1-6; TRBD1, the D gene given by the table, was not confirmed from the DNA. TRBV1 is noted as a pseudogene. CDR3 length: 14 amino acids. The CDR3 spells CTSSHQGYNSPLHF. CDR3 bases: TGCACCAGCAGCCATCAGGGGTATAATTCACCCCTCCACTTT.

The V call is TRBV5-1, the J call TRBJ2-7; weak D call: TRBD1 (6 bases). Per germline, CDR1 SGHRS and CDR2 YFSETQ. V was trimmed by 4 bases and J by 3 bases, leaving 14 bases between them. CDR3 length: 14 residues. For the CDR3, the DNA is TGCGCCAGCAGCGCTCCGGGACAAAACTACGAGCAGTACTTC. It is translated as CASSAPGQNYEQYF. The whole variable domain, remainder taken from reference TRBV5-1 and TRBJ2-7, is KAGVTQTPRYLIKTRGQQVTLSCSPISGHRSVSWYQQTPGQGLQFLFEYFSETQRNKGNFPGRFSGRQFSNSRSEMNVSTLELGDSALYLCASSAPGQNYEQYFGPGTRLTVT.

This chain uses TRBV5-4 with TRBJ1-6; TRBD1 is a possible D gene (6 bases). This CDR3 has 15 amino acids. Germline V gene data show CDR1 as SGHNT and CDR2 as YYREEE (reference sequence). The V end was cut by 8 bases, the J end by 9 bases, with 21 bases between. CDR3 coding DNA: TGTGCCAGTCGAGCAGGGGAGAACAGGGTTTCACCCCTCCACTTT. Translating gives CASRAGENRVSPLHF.

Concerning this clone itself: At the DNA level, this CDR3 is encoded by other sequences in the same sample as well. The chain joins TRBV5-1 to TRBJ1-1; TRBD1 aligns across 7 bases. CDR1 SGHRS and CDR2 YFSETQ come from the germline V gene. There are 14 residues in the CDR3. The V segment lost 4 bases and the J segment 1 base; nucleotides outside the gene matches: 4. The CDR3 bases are TGCGCCAGCAGCCTGGAGGGGGCGAACACTGAAGCTTTCTTT. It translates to CASSLEGANTEAFF. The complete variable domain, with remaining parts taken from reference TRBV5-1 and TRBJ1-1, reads KAGVTQTPRYLIKTRGQQVTLSCSPISGHRSVSWYQQTPGQGLQFLFEYFSETQRNKGNFPGRFSGRQFSNSRSEMNVSTLELGDSALYLCASSLEGANTEAFFGQGTRLTVV.

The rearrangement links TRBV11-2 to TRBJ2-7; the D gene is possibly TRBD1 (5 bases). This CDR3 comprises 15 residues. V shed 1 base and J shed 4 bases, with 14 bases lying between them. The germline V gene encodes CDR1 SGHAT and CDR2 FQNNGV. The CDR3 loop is CASSLAWGRGYEQYF. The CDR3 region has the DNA TGTGCCAGCAGCTTAGCATGGGGTAGGGGATACGAGCAGTACTTC.

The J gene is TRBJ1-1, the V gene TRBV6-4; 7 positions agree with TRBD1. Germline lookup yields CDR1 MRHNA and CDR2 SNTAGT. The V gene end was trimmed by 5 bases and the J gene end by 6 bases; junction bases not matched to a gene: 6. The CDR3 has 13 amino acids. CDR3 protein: CASSSQTGAEAFF. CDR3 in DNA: TGTGCCAGCAGTTCTCAAACAGGGGCTGAAGCTTTCTTT.

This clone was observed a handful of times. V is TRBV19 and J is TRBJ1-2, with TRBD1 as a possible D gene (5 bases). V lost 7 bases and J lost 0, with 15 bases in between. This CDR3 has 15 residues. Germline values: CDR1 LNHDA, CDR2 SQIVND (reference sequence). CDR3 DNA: TGTGCCAGTAAACCCGGACGACAGTCTAACTATGGCTACACCTTC. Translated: CASKPGRQSNYGYTF.